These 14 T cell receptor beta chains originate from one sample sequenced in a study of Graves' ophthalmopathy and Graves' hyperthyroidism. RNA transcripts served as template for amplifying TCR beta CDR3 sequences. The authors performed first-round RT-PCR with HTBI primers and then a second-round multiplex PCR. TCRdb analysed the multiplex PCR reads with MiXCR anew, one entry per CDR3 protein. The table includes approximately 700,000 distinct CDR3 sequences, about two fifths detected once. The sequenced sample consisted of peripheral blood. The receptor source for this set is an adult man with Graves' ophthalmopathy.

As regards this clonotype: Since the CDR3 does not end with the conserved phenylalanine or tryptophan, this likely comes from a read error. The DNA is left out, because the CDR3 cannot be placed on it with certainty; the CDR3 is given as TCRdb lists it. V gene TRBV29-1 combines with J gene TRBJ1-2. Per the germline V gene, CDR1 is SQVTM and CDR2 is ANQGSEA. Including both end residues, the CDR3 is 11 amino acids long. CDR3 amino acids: CSVLAASGNTS.

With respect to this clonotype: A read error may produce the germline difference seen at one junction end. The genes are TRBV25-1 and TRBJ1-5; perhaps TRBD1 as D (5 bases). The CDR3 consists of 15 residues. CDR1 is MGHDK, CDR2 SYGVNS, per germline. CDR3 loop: CASSEYGGGTQLQHF. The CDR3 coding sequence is TGTGCCAGCAGTGAATATGGGGGAGGGACCCAGCTCCAGCATTTT.

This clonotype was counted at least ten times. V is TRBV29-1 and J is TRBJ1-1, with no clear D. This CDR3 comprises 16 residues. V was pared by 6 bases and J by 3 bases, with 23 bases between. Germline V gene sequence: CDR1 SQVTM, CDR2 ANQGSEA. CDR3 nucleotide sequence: TGCAGCGTCCGCCCGAGGGTAGGAGTCGGGGACACTGAAGCTTTCTTT. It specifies CSVRPRVGVGDTEAFF.

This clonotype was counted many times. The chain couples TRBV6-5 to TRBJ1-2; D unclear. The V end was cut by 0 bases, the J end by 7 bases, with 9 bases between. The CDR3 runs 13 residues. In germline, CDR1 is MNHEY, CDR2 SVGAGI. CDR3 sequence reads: CASSYSTGFGYTF. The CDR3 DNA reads TGTGCCAGCAGTTACTCGACTGGGTTTGGCTACACCTTC.

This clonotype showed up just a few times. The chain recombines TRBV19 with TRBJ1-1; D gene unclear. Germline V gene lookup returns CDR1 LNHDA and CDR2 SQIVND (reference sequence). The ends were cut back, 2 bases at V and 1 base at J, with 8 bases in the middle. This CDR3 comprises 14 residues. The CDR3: CASSINWKNTEAFF. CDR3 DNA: TGTGCCAGTAGTATAAATTGGAAGAACACTGAAGCTTTCTTT. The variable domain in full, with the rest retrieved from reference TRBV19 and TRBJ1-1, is DGGITQSPKYLFRKEGQNVTLSCEQNLNHDAMYWYRQDPGQGLRLIYYSQIVNDFQKGDIAEGYSVSREKKESFPLTVTSAQKNPTAFYLCASSINWKNTEAFFGQGTRLTVV.

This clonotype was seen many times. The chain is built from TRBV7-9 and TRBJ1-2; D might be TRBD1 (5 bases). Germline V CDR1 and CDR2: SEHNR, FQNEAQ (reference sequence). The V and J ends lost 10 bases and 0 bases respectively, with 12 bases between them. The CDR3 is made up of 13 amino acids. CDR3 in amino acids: CATGRGTNYGYTF. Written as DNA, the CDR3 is TGTGCCACCGGTCGGGGCACTAACTATGGCTACACCTTC.

CDR3 in amino acids: CASSTTGEFYEQYF. CDR3 DNA: TGTGCCAGCAGTACTACAGGGGAATTCTACGAGCAGTACTTC. The chain recombines TRBV6-6 with TRBJ2-7, with 7 nucleotides matching TRBD1. The CDR3 is 14 amino acids. The V and J ends lost 5 bases and 3 bases, in that order; junction bases with no gene match: 7. Germline CDR1 reads MNHNY; CDR2 reads SVGAGI (reference sequence).

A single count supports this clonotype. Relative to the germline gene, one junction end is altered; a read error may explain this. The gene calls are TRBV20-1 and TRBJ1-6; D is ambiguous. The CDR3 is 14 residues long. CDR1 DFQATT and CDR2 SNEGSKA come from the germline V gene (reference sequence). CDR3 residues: CSAEQSSYNPPLHF. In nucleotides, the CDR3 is TGCAGTGCGGAGCAAAGCTCCTATAATCCACCCCTCCACTTT.

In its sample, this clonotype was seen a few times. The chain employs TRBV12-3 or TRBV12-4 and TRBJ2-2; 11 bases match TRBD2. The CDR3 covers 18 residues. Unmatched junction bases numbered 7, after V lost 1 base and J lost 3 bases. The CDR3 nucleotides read TGTGCCAGCAGTTTAGAGTTAGCGGGAGGGGCGTACACCGGGGAGCTGTTTTTT. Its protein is CASSLELAGGAYTGELFF.

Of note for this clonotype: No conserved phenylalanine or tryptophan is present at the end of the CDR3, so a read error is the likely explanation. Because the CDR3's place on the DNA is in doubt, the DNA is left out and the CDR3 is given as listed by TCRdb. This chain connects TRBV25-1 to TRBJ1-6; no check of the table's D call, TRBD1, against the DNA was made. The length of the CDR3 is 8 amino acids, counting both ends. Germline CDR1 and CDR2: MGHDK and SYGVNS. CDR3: CASSEFRT.

The CDR3 coding sequence is TGCGCCAGCAGCCACGGACAGGGGTACACTGAAGCTTTCTTT. It is translated as CASSHGQGYTEAFF. The V and J genes are TRBV5-1 and TRBJ1-1; 9 nucleotides line up with TRBD1. The CDR3 extends over 14 amino acids. V gave up 4 bases and J gave up 3 bases; unmatched junction bases: 4. The germline CDR1 and CDR2 sequences are SGHRS and YFSETQ.

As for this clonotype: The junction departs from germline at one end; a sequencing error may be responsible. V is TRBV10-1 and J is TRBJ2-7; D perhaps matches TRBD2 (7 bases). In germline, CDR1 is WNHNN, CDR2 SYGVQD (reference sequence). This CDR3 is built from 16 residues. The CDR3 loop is CASSLAGGQISYEQYF. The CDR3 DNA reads TGTGCCAGCAGTTTAGCCGGGGGGCAGATCTCCTACGAGCAGTACTTC.

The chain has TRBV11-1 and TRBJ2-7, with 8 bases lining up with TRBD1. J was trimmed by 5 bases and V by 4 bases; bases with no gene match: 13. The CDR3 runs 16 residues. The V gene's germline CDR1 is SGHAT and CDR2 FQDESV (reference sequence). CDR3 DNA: TGTGCCAGCAGCTCACCGACGGACAGGGCGGACGACGAGCAGTACTTC. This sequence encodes CASSSPTDRADDEQYF. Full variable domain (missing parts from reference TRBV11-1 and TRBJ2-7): EAEVAQSPRYKITEKSQAVAFWCDPISGHATLYWYRQILGQGPELLVQFQDESVVDDSQLPKDRFSAERLKGVDSTLKIQPAELGDSAMYLCASSSPTDRADDEQYFGPGTRLTVT.

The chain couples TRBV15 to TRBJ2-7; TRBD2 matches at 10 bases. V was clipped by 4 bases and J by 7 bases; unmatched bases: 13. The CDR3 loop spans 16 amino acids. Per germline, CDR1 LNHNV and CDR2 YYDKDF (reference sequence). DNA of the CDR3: TGTGCCACCAGCACGGGACTAGCGCGCTCCTACAATGAGCAGTACTTC. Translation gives CATSTGLARSYNEQYF.